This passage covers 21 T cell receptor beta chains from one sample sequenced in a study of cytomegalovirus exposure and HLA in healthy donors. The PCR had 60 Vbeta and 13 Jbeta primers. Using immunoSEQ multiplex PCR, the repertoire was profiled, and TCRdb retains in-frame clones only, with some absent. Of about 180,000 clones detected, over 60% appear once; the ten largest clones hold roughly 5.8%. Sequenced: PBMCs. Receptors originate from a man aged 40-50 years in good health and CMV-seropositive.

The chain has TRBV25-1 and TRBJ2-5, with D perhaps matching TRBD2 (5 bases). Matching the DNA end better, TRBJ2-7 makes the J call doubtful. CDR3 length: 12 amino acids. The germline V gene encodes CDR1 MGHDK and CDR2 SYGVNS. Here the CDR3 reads CASNSDTYEQYF. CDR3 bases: TGTGCCAGTAATAGCGACACCTACGAGCAGTACTTC.

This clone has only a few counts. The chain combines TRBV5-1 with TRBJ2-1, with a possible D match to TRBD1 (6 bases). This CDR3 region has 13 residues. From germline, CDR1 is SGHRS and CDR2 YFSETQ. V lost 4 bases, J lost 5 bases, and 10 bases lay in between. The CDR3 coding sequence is TGCGCCAGCAGCCCGCAGGGGAACAATGAGCAGTTCTTC. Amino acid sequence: CASSPQGNNEQFF.

The CDR3 spells CSVGAGTASDTQYF. CDR3 nucleotide sequence: TGCAGCGTTGGTGCGGGAACTGCCTCGGATACGCAGTATTTT. The chain uses TRBV29-1 and TRBJ2-3, with a weak D call TRBD2 (6 bases). From germline, CDR1 is SQVTM and CDR2 ANQGSEA. CDR3 length equals 14 residues. V was cut by 4 bases and J by 6 bases, with 17 bases left in between.

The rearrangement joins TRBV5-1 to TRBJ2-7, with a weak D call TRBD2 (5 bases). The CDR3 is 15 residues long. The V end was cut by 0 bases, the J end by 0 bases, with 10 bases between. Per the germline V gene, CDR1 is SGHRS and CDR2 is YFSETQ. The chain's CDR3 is CASSLAPGSSYEQYF. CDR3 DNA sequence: TGCGCCAGCAGCTTGGCCCCGGGAAGCTCCTACGAGCAGTACTTC. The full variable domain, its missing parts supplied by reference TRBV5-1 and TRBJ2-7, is KAGVTQTPRYLIKTRGQQVTLSCSPISGHRSVSWYQQTPGQGLQFLFEYFSETQRNKGNFPGRFSGRQFSNSRSEMNVSTLELGDSALYLCASSLAPGSSYEQYFGPGTRLTVT.

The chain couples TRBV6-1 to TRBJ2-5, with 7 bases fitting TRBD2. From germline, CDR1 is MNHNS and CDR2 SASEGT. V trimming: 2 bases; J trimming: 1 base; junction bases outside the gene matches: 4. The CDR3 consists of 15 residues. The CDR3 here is CASSELRTSQETQYF. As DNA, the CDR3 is TGTGCCAGCAGTGAACTCCGGACTAGCCAAGAGACCCAGTACTTC.

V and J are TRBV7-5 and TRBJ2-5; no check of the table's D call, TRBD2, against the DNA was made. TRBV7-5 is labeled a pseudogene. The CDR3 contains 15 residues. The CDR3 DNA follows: TGTGCCAGAAGGTCTACTAGCGGGAGTCCAGAGACCCAGTACTTC. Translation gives CARRSTSGSPETQYF.

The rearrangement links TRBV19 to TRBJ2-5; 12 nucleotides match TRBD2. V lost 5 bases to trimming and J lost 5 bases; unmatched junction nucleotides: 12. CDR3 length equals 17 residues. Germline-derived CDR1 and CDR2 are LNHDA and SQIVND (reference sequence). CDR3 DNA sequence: TGTGCCAGTAGTTCTAGCGGGAGGGCCCTCGGGATGGAGACCCAGTACTTC. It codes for CASSSSGRALGMETQYF.

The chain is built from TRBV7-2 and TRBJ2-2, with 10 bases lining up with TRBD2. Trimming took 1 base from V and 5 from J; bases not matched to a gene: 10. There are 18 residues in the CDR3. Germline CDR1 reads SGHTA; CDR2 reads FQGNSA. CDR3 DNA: TGTGCCAGCAGCTTAGGACCCAGCGGGAGGGCTCGAACCGGGGAGCTGTTTTTT. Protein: CASSLGPSGRARTGELFF.

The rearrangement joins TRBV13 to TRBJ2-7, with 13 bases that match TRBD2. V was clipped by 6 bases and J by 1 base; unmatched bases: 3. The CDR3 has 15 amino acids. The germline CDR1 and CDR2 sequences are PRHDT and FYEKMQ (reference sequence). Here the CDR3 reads CASSTSGRESYEQYF. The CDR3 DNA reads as TGTGCCAGCAGTACTAGCGGGAGGGAATCCTACGAGCAGTACTTC. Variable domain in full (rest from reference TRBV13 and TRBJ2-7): AAGVIQSPRHLIKEKRETATLKCYPIPRHDTVYWYQQGPGQDPQFLISFYEKMQSDKGSIPDRFSAQQFSDYHSELNMSSLELGDSALYFCASSTSGRESYEQYFGPGTRLTVT.

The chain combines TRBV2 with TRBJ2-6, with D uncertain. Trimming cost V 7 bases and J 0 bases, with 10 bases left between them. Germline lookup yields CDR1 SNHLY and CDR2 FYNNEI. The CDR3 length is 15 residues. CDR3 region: CASKRQDSGANVLTF. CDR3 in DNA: TGTGCCAGCAAGAGGCAAGACTCTGGGGCCAACGTCCTGACTTTC.

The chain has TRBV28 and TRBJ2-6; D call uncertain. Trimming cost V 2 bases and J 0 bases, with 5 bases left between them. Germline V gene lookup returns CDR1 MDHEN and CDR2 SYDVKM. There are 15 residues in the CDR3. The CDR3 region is CASSLLSSGANVLTF. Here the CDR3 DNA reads TGTGCCAGCAGTTTACTGAGCTCTGGGGCCAACGTCCTGACTTTC.

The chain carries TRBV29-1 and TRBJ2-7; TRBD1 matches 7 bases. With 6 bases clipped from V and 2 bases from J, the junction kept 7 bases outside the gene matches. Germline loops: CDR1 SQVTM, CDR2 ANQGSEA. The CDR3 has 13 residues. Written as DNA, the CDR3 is TGCAGCGTCCCCGGACAGGACCCCTACGAGCAGTACTTC. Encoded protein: CSVPGQDPYEQYF.

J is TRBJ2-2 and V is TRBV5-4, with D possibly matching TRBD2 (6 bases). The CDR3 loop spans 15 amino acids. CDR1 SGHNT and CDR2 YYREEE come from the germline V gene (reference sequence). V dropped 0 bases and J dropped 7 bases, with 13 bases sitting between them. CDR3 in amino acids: CASSLDSGRYGELFF. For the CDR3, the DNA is TGTGCCAGCAGCTTGGATTCAGGGAGGTACGGGGAGCTGTTTTTT.

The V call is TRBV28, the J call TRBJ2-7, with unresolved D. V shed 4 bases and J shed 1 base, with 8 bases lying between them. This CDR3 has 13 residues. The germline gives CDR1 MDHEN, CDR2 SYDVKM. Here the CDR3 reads CASSSGSSYEQYF. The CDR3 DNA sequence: TGTGCCAGCAGTTCGGGTTCGTCCTACGAGCAGTACTTC.

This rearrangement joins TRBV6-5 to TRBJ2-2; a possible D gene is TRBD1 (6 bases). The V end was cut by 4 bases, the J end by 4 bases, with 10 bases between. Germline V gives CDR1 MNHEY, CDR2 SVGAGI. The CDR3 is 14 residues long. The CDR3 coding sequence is TGTGCCAGCAGTTTGGGGGCGGGCACCGGGGAGCTGTTTTTT. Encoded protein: CASSLGAGTGELFF.

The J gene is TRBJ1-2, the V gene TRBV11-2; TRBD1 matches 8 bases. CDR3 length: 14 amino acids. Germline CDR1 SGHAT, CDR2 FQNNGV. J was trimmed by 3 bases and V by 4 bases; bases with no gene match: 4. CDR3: CASSYAGGDYGYTF. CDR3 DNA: TGTGCCAGCAGCTATGCAGGGGGCGACTATGGCTACACCTTC. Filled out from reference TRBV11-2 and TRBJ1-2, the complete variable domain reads EAGVAQSPRYKIIEKRQSVAFWCNPISGHATLYWYQQILGQGPKLLIQFQNNGVVDDSQLPKDRFSAERLKGVDSTLKIQPAKLEDSAVYLCASSYAGGDYGYTFGSGTRLTVV.

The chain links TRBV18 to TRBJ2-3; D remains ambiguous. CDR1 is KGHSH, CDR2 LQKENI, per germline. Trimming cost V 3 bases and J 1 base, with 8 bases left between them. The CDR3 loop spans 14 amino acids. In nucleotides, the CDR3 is TGTGCCAGCTCACCGCCCGCGGGCACAGATACGCAGTATTTT. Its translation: CASSPPAGTDTQYF.

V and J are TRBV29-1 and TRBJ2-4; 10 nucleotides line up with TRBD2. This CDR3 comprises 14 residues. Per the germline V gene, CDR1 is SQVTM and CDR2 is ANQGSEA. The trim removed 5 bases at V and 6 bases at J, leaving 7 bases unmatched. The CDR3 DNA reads TGCAGCGTTCTTAGCGGGAGGATGGGAAACATTCAGTACTTC. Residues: CSVLSGRMGNIQYF.

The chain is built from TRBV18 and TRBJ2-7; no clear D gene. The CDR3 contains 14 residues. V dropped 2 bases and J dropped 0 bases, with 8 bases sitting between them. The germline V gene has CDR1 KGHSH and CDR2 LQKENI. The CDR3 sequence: CASSPIAGSYEQYF. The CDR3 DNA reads TGTGCCAGCTCACCAATCGCAGGCTCCTACGAGCAGTACTTC.

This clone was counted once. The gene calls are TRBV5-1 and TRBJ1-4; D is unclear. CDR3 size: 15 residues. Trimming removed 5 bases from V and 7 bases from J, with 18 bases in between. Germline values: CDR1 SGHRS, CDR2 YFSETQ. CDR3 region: CASSSAGRVGEKLFF. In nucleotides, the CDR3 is TGCGCCAGCAGTTCCGCGGGAAGGGTGGGTGAAAAACTGTTTTTT. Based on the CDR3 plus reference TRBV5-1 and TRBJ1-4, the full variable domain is KAGVTQTPRYLIKTRGQQVTLSCSPISGHRSVSWYQQTPGQGLQFLFEYFSETQRNKGNFPGRFSGRQFSNSRSEMNVSTLELGDSALYLCASSSAGRVGEKLFFGSGTQLSVL.

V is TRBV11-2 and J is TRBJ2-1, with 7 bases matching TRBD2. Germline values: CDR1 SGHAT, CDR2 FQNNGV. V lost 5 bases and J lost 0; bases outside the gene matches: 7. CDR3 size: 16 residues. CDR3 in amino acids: CASSGRGGSSYNEQFF. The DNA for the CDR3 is TGTGCCAGCAGCGGTCGGGGCGGGAGCTCCTACAATGAGCAGTTCTTC.